This TCR beta chain was found in a study of regulatory T cells in long-lasting Graves disease. Notes on the study in general: Possibly, accuracy suffered from the small sample size.

Time point given: persistent/refractory GD, antithyroid drugs over 5 years with positive TRAb. PBMCs provided the RNA from which the TCR library was made. Diagnosing Graves' disease relied on the American Thyroid Association guidelines. For TCR beta, libraries came from iRepertoire HTBI primers and Arm-PCR of CDR3 regions. TCRdb ran MiXCR on the multiplex PCR reads and lists one entry per CDR3 protein. Here the sample spans about 660,000 distinct CDR3 sequences, around 30% being singletons. This clonotype was seen more than once but under ten times. No antigen is known for it. Germline V gene sequence: CDR1 GTSNPN, CDR2 SVGIG (reference sequence). With 3 bases removed from V and 2 bases from J, the gap between germline ends came to 17 bases. This CDR3 spans 15 amino acids.

The sequences come from peripheral blood mononuclear cells (PBMCs), collected when the disease was refractory, from a patient treated with antithyroid drugs. This receptor was obtained from a female donor with Graves disease. V and J are TRBV30 and TRBJ2-7; the D gene is possibly TRBD1 (6 bases). CDR3 in amino acids: CAWRPIGQRPYEQYF. The CDR3, as DNA: TGTGCCTGGAGACCTATCGGACAGCGACCCTACGAGCAGTACTTC.